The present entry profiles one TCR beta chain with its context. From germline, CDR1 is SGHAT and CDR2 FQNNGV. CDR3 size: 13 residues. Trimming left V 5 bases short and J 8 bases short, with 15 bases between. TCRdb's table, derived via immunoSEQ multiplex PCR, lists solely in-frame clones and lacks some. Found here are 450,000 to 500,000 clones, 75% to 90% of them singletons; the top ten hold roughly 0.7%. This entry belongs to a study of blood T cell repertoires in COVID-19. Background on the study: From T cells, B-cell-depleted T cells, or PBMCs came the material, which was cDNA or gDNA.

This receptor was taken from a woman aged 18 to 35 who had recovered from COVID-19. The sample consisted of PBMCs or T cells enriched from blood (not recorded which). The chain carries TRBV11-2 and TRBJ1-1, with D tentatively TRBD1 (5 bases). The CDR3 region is CASSLGQYDEAFF. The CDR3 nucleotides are TGTGCCAGCAGCCTAGGACAATACGACGAAGCTTTCTTT.